The source of this TCR beta chain is a study of blood T cell repertoires in COVID-19. Study at large: Italy, Spain and the United States were the sources of the convalescent and acute COVID-19 samples. Sample material is recorded as cDNA or gDNA derived from T cells, B-cell-depleted T cells, or PBMCs.

Germline CDR1 is SGHAT and CDR2 is FQNNGV. V dropped 5 bases and J dropped 3; count of bases not matched to a gene: 8. The CDR3 totals 15 residues. Authors' methods: Amplifying reference gene primers gave estimates of nucleated cell counts. Clones were sequenced by immunoSEQ multiplex PCR, and TCRdb holds only the in-frame ones, with some missing. V, J and clone size are those of that table, while D and trimming were read from the DNA. The table records over 130,000 clones, around 87% of them present only once. The TCR sequence derives from an older woman with active or convalescent COVID-19. J is TRBJ1-2 and V is TRBV11-2; 8 positions agree with TRBD1. The sequenced sample was peripheral blood. As DNA, the CDR3 is TGTGCCAGCAGCCCAGGACAGGGTGCATACTATGGCTACACCTTC. It encodes CASSPGQGAYYGYTF.